The 16 T cell receptor beta chains below were found in one sample sequenced in a study of blood T cell repertoires in COVID-19. This table comes from immunoSEQ multiplex PCR, and its TCRdb copy is limited to in-frame clones, with some not included. The data contain about 280,000 clones, around 85% of them singletons. The specimen was PBMCs or T cells enriched from blood (not recorded which). The receptors derive from a woman aged 45 to 65 who had recovered from COVID-19.

The chain combines TRBV30 with TRBJ2-3; no clear D. CDR3 length: 11 amino acids. From germline, CDR1 is GTSNPN and CDR2 SVGIG (reference sequence). V lost 2 bases and J lost 5, with 5 bases in between. The CDR3 region is CAWSFRDTQYF. The CDR3 coding sequence is TGTGCCTGGAGTTTCAGAGATACGCAGTATTTT.

The rearrangement joins TRBV28 to TRBJ2-5, with 11 bases fitting TRBD2. The CDR3 is made up of 19 amino acids. Germline values: CDR1 MDHEN, CDR2 SYDVKM. Trimming took 2 bases from V and 2 from J; bases not matched to a gene: 13. CDR3 bases: TGTGCCAGCAGTTTAATTCTTGATTTAGCGGGGGGGATTCAAGAGACCCAGTACTTC. The encoded protein is CASSLILDLAGGIQETQYF. The variable domain in full, completed from reference TRBV28 and TRBJ2-5, reads DVKVTQSSRYLVKRTGEKVFLECVQDMDHENMFWYRQDPGLGLRLIYFSYDVKMKEKGDIPEGYSVSREKKERFSLILESASTNQTSMYLCASSLILDLAGGIQETQYFGPGTRLLVL.

This clone occurred once. CDR3 coding DNA: TGTGCCAGCAGCCCATCGTGGGAGATACTGGGTTTCTTT. It encodes CASSPSWEILGFF. V is TRBV27 and J is TRBJ1-1; D uncertain. There are 13 residues in the CDR3. Germline V gives CDR1 MNHEY, CDR2 SMNVEV (reference sequence). Trimming removed 6 bases from V and 13 bases from J, with 21 bases in between.

This clone was counted ten times or more. The gene calls are TRBV30 and TRBJ1-4, with no clear D. The V end was cut by 0 bases, the J end by 8 bases, with 16 bases between. The CDR3 extends over 15 amino acids. Germline V gene lookup returns CDR1 GTSNPN and CDR2 SVGIG (reference sequence). CDR3 sequence: CAWSVPAASAEKLFF. CDR3 in DNA: TGTGCCTGGAGTGTACCAGCAGCGTCCGCCGAAAAACTGTTTTTT. The full variable domain, its missing parts supplied by reference TRBV30 and TRBJ1-4, is SQTIHQWPATLVQPVGSPLSLECTVEGTSNPNLYWYRQAAGRGLQLLFYSVGIGQISSEVPQNLSASRPQDRQFILSSKKLLLSDSGFYLCAWSVPAASAEKLFFGSGTQLSVL.

V is TRBV15 and J is TRBJ2-5; D is unresolved. The CDR3 loop spans 12 amino acids. V lost 0 bases to trimming and J lost 4 bases, with 3 bases between them. Germline CDR1 LNHNV, CDR2 YYDKDF (reference sequence). CDR3 protein: CATSRDLETQYF. Written as DNA, the CDR3 is TGTGCCACCAGCAGAGACCTAGAGACCCAGTACTTC.

The chain has TRBV30 and TRBJ1-4; TRBD1 is a possible D gene (6 bases). The CDR3 extends over 13 amino acids. The V gene lost 1 base and the J gene lost 6 bases, with 9 bases spanning the gap. The V gene's germline CDR1 is GTSNPN and CDR2 SVGIG (reference sequence). CDR3 sequence reads: CAWSGQAYEKLFF. The CDR3 DNA reads as TGTGCCTGGAGTGGACAGGCCTATGAAAAACTGTTTTTT.

The rearrangement joins TRBV4-1 to TRBJ2-3, with TRBD2 matching 11 bases. CDR1 and CDR2 from the germline V gene are MGHRA and YSYEKL. V shed 2 bases, J shed 1 base, and the junction held 5 bases outside the gene matches. CDR3 size: 17 residues. CDR3: CASSQFSGGAGTDTQYF. CDR3 DNA: TGCGCCAGCAGCCAATTTAGCGGGGGGGCGGGCACAGATACGCAGTATTTT.

The CDR3, as DNA: TGTGCCAGCAATTTAGGGACACGGAGCAAGCAGTTCTTC. It encodes CASNLGTRSKQFF. The chain carries TRBV6-5 and TRBJ2-1; D is perhaps TRBD1 (6 bases). With 7 bases removed from V and 11 bases from J, the gap between germline ends came to 18 bases. This CDR3 comprises 13 residues. Germline CDR1 is MNHEY and CDR2 is SVGAGI.

The gene calls are TRBV5-1 and TRBJ1-1; 8 bases line up with TRBD1. J gave up 3 bases and V 4 bases, and 11 bases lay outside the gene matches. Per the germline V gene, CDR1 is SGHRS and CDR2 is YFSETQ. This CDR3 contains 16 residues. CDR3 coding DNA: TGCGCCAGCAGCCCTGGACAGGGATATTTTTACACTGAAGCTTTCTTT. This gives the protein CASSPGQGYFYTEAFF.

The rearrangement joins TRBV7-3 to TRBJ1-2; 9 bases match TRBD1. V was pared by 5 bases and J by 8 bases, with 6 bases of the junction left unmatched. The germline gives CDR1 SGHTA, CDR2 FQGTGA. CDR3 length: 13 residues. CDR3 protein: CASSPRTGEGYTF. The CDR3 DNA follows: TGTGCCAGCAGCCCCCGGACAGGGGAAGGCTACACCTTC.

The CDR3 DNA reads TGTGCCATCAGTGAGGGGCTAGCCGGCAATGAGCAGTTCTTC. As protein: CAISEGLAGNEQFF. The chain carries TRBV10-3 and TRBJ2-1; the D gene is possibly TRBD2 (5 bases). CDR3 size: 14 residues. Trimming removed 2 bases at V and 6 bases at J, with 11 bases between. Germline values: CDR1 ENHRY, CDR2 SYGVKD.

This chain uses TRBV7-9 with TRBJ2-1; 8 bases map to TRBD2. The V and J ends lost 2 bases and 5 bases, in that order; junction bases with no gene match: 5. The CDR3 length is 15 residues. The germline V gene has CDR1 SEHNR and CDR2 FQNEAQ (reference sequence). Here the CDR3 reads CASSLYGGAHNEQFF. The CDR3 nucleotides are TGTGCCAGCAGCTTATACGGGGGGGCTCACAATGAGCAGTTCTTC. The variable domain in full, completed from reference TRBV7-9 and TRBJ2-1, reads DTGVSQNPRHKITKRGQNVTFRCDPISEHNRLYWYRQTLGQGPEFLTYFQNEAQLEKSRLLSDRFSAERPKGSFSTLEIQRTEQGDSAMYLCASSLYGGAHNEQFFGPGTRLTVL.

The chain couples TRBV28 to TRBJ1-1, with TRBD1 identical over 8 bases. This CDR3 has 13 amino acids. Looked up from germline, CDR1 is MDHEN and CDR2 is SYDVKM. J lost 3 bases, V lost 10 bases, and 7 bases had no gene match. The CDR3 sequence: CATLDRADTEAFF. Written as DNA, the CDR3 is TGTGCCACCTTGGACAGGGCGGACACTGAAGCTTTCTTT. Together with reference TRBV28 and TRBJ1-1, the CDR3 gives the full variable domain: DVKVTQSSRYLVKRTGEKVFLECVQDMDHENMFWYRQDPGLGLRLIYFSYDVKMKEKGDIPEGYSVSREKKERFSLILESASTNQTSMYLCATLDRADTEAFFGQGTRLTVV.

The rearrangement uses TRBV19 and TRBJ2-1; D gene unclear. Germline assignment: CDR1 LNHDA and CDR2 SQIVND (reference sequence). CDR3 length equals 13 residues. V was trimmed by 6 bases and J by 3 bases, leaving 9 bases between them. CDR3 in DNA: TGTGCCAGTAGGAGTGCTGTCTACAATGAGCAGTTCTTC. Its protein product is CASRSAVYNEQFF.

This clone was counted many times. The chain links TRBV12-5 to TRBJ1-5; possible D gene TRBD1, 6 bases. Trimming removed 7 bases from V and 4 bases from J, with 11 bases in between. This CDR3 is built from 13 residues. The germline gives CDR1 LGHNT, CDR2 FRNRAP. Written as DNA, the CDR3 is TGTGCTAGTGCCCGGACAGAGAATCAGCCCCAGCATTTT. This codes for CASARTENQPQHF.

This rearrangement joins TRBV25-1 to TRBJ1-1; D gene uncertain. Germline CDR1 is MGHDK and CDR2 is SYGVNS. This CDR3 region has 13 residues. Trimming left V 4 bases short and J 5 bases short, with 11 bases between. The CDR3 sequence is CASSARGVTEAFF. The DNA of the CDR3 is TGTGCCAGCAGTGCCCGGGGAGTTACTGAAGCTTTCTTT.